The next 10 T cell receptor beta chains were all read from a single sample in a study of T cell responses to AZD1222 COVID-19 vaccine. Using immunoSEQ multiplex PCR, the repertoire was profiled, and TCRdb retains in-frame clones only, with some absent. In the table there are about 200,000 clones, around 94% of which are singletons. The specimen comprised peripheral blood, sampled 28 days after the second dose of the MenACWY control vaccine. The receptors were gathered from an adult who received the MenACWY meningococcal vaccine as a control.

The CDR3 reads CASKTGWGLRTEAFF. CDR3 in DNA: TGTGCCAGCAAGACTGGCTGGGGGCTGCGGACTGAAGCTTTCTTT. This chain connects TRBV6-5 to TRBJ1-1; possible D gene TRBD1, 6 bases. V was cut by 7 bases and J by 5 bases, with 20 bases left in between. The CDR3 is 15 residues long. Germline V gene lookup returns CDR1 MNHEY and CDR2 SVGAGI.

The chain couples TRBV7-3 to TRBJ2-7; D might be TRBD2 (5 bases). CDR3 length: 12 amino acids. V was cut by 6 bases and J by 6 bases, with 12 bases left in between. The germline CDR1 and CDR2 sequences are SGHTA and FQGTGA. The CDR3 sequence is CASSPSGGEQYF. The DNA for the CDR3 is TGTGCCAGCAGTCCAAGCGGCGGCGAGCAGTACTTC.

The rearrangement uses TRBV24-1 and TRBJ1-2; 7 bases line up with TRBD1. The V and J ends lost 2 bases and 7 bases, in that order; junction bases with no gene match: 3. Germline values: CDR1 KGHDR, CDR2 SFDVKD. The CDR3 spans 13 residues. The CDR3 region is CATSDSTGSGYTF. The CDR3 DNA reads TGTGCCACCAGTGATTCGACAGGGTCTGGCTACACCTTC.

The CDR3 region is CASSPGGSTNEKLFF. The CDR3 nucleotides read TGTGCCAGCTCACCTGGGGGATCAACTAATGAAAAACTGTTTTTT. This rearrangement joins TRBV18 to TRBJ1-4, with a possible D match to TRBD1 (5 bases). Germline V gene sequence: CDR1 KGHSH, CDR2 LQKENI. V dropped 3 bases and J dropped 0 bases, with 8 bases sitting between them. CDR3 size: 15 residues.

The chain carries TRBV28 and TRBJ1-2, with 7 nucleotides matching TRBD1. This CDR3 comprises 14 residues. After removal of 6 bases from V and 0 bases from J, the junction contained 4 bases not matched to a gene. CDR1 and CDR2 (germline): MDHEN, SYDVKM. The CDR3 region has the DNA TGTGCCAGCAGCCGGGACAGCACTAACTATGGCTACACCTTC. Encoded protein: CASSRDSTNYGYTF.

The chain combines TRBV7-9 with TRBJ2-7; D possibly matches TRBD1 or TRBD2 (5 bases each). The V end lost 0 bases, the J end lost 5 bases, and 14 bases lay between the germline ends. The CDR3 length is 15 residues. CDR1 SEHNR and CDR2 FQNEAQ come from the germline V gene (reference sequence). CDR3: CASSLALGTDDEQYF. The CDR3 DNA reads as TGTGCCAGCAGCTTAGCGCTGGGGACGGACGACGAGCAGTACTTC.

This chain joins TRBV3-1 (or the pseudogene TRBV3-2) and TRBJ2-6; D gene unclear. The CDR3 spans 13 residues. Trimming cost V 1 base and J 4 bases, with 2 bases left between them. Germline V gene lookup returns CDR1 LGHDT and CDR2 YNNKEL (reference sequence). The CDR3 loop is CASSQGGANVLTF. The CDR3 nucleotides are TGTGCCAGCAGCCAAGGAGGGGCCAACGTCCTGACTTTC.

This chain joins TRBV28 and TRBJ2-3; 10 bases agree with TRBD1. This CDR3 region has 17 residues. Germline CDR1 and CDR2: MDHEN and SYDVKM. J was trimmed by 2 bases and V by 5 bases; bases with no gene match: 10. The chain's CDR3 is CASSRHGGTGVTDTQYF. CDR3 in DNA: TGTGCCAGCAGTCGCCATGGAGGGACAGGGGTCACAGATACGCAGTATTTT.

The chain joins TRBV3-1 (or the pseudogene TRBV3-2) to TRBJ1-1; the D gene is possibly TRBD1 (5 bases). This CDR3 spans 14 amino acids. Trimming pared 4 bases from V and 2 bases from J, leaving 11 bases between. Germline CDR1 LGHDT, CDR2 YNNKEL (reference sequence). Here the CDR3 DNA reads TGTGCCAGCAGCCCGGGACTCGGAAACACTGAAGCTTTCTTT. The encoded protein is CASSPGLGNTEAFF.

The genes are TRBV7-9 and TRBJ1-3; D ambiguous. The ends were cut back, 5 bases at V and 1 base at J, with 6 bases in the middle. Germline V gene lookup returns CDR1 SEHNR and CDR2 FQNEAQ (reference sequence). The CDR3 is 13 amino acids. CDR3 coding DNA: TGTGCCAGCAGCGCGGGGTCTGGAAACACCATATATTTT. Its translation: CASSAGSGNTIYF.